This T cell receptor (beta chain) was recorded in a study of shared clonotypes between healthy human individuals. Using immunoSEQ multiplex PCR, the repertoire was profiled, and TCRdb retains in-frame clones only, with some absent. This sample has fewer than 1 million clones, with approximately 96% found just once. In its sample, this clone was seen once. The germline CDR1 and CDR2 sequences are LGHNA and YNFKEQ. V lost 1 base to trimming and J lost 9 bases; unmatched junction nucleotides: 1. The CDR3 spans 13 residues. The naive CD8 population came from CD45RO-negative cells selected for CCR7, without terminally differentiated effector memory CD45RA+ cells.

The receptor's source is a man aged 25 to 45 in good health. Input material: naive CD8+ T cells sorted from blood. This chain joins TRBV4-2 and TRBJ2-1; 9 bases align to TRBD2. The CDR3: CASSQGGLAEQFF. The CDR3 DNA is TGTGCCAGCAGCCAAGGGGGACTAGCTGAGCAGTTCTTC.